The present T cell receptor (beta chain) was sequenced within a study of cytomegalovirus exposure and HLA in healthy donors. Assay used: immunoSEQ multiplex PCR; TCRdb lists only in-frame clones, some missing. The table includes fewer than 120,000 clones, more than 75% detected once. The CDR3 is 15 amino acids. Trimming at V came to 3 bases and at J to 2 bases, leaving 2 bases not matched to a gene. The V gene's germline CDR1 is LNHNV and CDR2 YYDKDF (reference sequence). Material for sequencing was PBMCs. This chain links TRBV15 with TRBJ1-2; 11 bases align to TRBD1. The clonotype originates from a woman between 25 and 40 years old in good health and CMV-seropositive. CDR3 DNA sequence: TGTGCCACCAGCAGGGGGACAGGGGGAAACTATGGCTACACCTTC. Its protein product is CATSRGTGGNYGYTF.